What follows describes a single TCR beta chain. Other DNA sequences in the same sample also yield this CDR3. This entry belongs to a study of T cell clones after liver transplantation. Generated by immunoSEQ multiplex PCR, the TCRdb table keeps only in-frame clones and is missing some. The sample yields some 57,000 clones, approximately 77% seen once. Germline CDR1 and CDR2: LNHNV and YYDKDF (reference sequence). The trim removed 3 bases at V and 7 bases at J, leaving 9 bases unmatched. The CDR3 runs 14 residues. This sample comprised CD4+ T cells from blood, obtained at the 22-month timepoint. The V call is TRBV15, the J call TRBJ2-7, with TRBD1 matching 7 bases. The receptor was derived from a human patient who received a liver transplant. The graft donor may have contributed some T cells. DNA for the CDR3: TGTGCCACCAGCAGGAAAACAGGGGTTCTTGAGCAGTACTTC. Its protein product is CATSRKTGVLEQYF.